This T cell receptor beta chain was sequenced in a study of blood T cell repertoires in COVID-19. Across the study: Donors in the United States, Italy and Spain gave samples during acute or convalescent COVID-19. PBMCs, B-cell-depleted T cells, or T cells were the source of the cDNA or gDNA that made up the material.

In the original analysis: For nucleated cells, counts were estimated from reference gene primer amplification. Profiling relied on immunoSEQ multiplex PCR, and the TCRdb table lists in-frame clones only, not all of them. From that table come the V and J calls and clone size; the DNA was used to work out D and trimming. The sample records over 150,000 clones, approximately 85% being singletons. The V end lost 0 bases, the J end lost 5 bases, and 4 bases lay between the germline ends. The germline gives CDR1 PRHDT, CDR2 FYEKMQ (reference sequence). The CDR3 is 12 amino acids. The receptor was isolated from a man aged 40-49 years with acute or convalescent COVID-19. The sequenced sample consisted of peripheral blood. The rearrangement links TRBV13 to TRBJ2-5, with D hard to call. The CDR3 DNA reads as TGTGCCAGCAGCTTAGGCTACGAGACCCAGTACTTC. It encodes CASSLGYETQYF.